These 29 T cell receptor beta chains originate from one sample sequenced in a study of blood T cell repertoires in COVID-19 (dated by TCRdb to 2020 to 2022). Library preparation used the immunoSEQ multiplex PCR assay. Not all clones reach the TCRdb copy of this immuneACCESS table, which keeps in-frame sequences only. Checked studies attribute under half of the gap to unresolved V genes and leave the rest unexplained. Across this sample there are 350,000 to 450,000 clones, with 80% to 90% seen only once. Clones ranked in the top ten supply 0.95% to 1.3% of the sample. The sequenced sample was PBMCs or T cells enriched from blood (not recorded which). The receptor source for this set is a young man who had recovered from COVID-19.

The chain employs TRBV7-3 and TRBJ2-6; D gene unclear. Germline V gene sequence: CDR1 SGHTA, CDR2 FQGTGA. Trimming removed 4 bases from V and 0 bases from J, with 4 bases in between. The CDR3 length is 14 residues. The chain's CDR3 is CASSSNSGANVLTF. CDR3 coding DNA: TGTGCCAGCAGCTCAAACTCTGGGGCCAACGTCCTGACTTTC.

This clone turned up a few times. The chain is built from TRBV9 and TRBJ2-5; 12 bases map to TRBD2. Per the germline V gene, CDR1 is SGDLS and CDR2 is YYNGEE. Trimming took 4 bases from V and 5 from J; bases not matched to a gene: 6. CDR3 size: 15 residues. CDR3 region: CASSSTSGSVETQYF. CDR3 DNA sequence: TGTGCCAGCAGCTCGACTAGCGGGAGTGTGGAGACCCAGTACTTC.

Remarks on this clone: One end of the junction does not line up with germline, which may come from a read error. CDR3 amino acids: CANSVDPLNNSPLHF. CDR3 bases: TGTGCCAACAGCGTAGACCCACTGAATAATTCACCCCTCCACTTT. J is TRBJ1-6 and V is TRBV9; D is unresolved. This CDR3 comprises 15 residues. Germline V gives CDR1 SGDLS, CDR2 YYNGEE.

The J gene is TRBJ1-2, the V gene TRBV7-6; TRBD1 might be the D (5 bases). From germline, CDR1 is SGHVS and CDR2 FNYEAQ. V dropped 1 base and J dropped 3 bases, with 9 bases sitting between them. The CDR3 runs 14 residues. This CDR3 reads CASSLGARDYGYTF. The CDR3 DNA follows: TGTGCCAGCAGCTTAGGTGCCAGGGACTATGGCTACACCTTC.

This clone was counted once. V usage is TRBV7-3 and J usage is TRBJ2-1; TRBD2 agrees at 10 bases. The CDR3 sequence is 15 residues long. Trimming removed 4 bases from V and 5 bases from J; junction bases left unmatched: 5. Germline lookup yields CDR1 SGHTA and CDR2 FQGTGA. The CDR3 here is CASSSAGGGHNEQFF. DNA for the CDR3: TGTGCCAGCAGCTCAGCGGGAGGGGGCCACAATGAGCAGTTCTTC.

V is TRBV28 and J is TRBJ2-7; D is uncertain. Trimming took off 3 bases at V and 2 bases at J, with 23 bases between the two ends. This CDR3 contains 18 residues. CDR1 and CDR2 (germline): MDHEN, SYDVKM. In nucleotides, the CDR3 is TGTGCCAGCAGTTTCCCCACCCACAGCTGGAACCCTCCCTACGAGCAGTACTTC. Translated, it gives CASSFPTHSWNPPYEQYF.

CDR3 sequence reads: CASSLSRGSDEKLFF. The CDR3 nucleotides are TGTGCCAGCAGCTTAAGCAGGGGATCCGACGAAAAACTGTTTTTT. The rearrangement joins TRBV7-9 to TRBJ1-4; tentatively, D is TRBD1 (6 bases). V was shortened by 2 bases and J by 8 bases, with 15 bases between the two germline ends. Per the germline V gene, CDR1 is SEHNR and CDR2 is FQNEAQ (reference sequence). The CDR3 covers 15 residues.

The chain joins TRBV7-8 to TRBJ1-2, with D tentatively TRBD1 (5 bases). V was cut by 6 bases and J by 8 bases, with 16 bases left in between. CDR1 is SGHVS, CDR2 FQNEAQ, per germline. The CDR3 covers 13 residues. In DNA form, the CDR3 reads TGTGCCAGCAGTCAGGGCAGAGGAGTGGGCTACACCTTC. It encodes CASSQGRGVGYTF.

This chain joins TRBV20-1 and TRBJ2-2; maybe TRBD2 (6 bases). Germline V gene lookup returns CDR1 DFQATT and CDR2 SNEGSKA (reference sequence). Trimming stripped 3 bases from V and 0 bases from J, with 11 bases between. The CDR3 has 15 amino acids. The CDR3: CSASVAAPNTGELFF. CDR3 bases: TGCAGTGCTAGTGTAGCGGCTCCGAACACCGGGGAGCTGTTTTTT.

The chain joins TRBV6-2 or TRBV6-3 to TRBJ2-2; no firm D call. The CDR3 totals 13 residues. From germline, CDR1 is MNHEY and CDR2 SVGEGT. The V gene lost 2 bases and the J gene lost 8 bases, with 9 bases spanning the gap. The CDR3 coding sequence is TGTGCCAGCAGTTACCTCCCCCGTGGGGAGCTGTTTTTT. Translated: CASSYLPRGELFF.

Here the CDR3 DNA reads TGTGCCAGCAGTTACTGGCAGGGGGAGAACACTGAAGCTTTCTTT. Amino acid sequence: CASSYWQGENTEAFF. The chain carries TRBV6-5 and TRBJ1-1; 7 nucleotides agree with TRBD1. Germline assignment: CDR1 MNHEY and CDR2 SVGAGI. The V gene end was trimmed by 1 base and the J gene end by 1 base; junction bases not matched to a gene: 3. The CDR3 extends over 15 amino acids.

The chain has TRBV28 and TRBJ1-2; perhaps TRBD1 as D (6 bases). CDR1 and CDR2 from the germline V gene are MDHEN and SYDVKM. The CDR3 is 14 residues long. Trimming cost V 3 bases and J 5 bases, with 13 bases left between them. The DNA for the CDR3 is TGTGCCAGCAGTTTTAGGGCAGGGGTTTATGGCTACACCTTC. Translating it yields CASSFRAGVYGYTF.

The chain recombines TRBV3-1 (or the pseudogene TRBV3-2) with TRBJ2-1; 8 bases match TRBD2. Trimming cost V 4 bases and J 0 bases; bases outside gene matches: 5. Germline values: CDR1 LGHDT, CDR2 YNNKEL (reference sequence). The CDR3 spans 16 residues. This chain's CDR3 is CASSPRGGNSYNEQFF. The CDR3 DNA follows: TGTGCCAGCAGCCCTCGGGGGGGGAACTCCTACAATGAGCAGTTCTTC.

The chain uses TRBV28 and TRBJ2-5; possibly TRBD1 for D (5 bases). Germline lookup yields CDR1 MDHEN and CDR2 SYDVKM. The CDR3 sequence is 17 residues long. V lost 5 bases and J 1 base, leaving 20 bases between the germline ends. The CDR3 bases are TGTGCCAGCAGTCGAAACCAAATCGACAGAGCCCAAGAGACCCAGTACTTC. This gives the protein CASSRNQIDRAQETQYF.

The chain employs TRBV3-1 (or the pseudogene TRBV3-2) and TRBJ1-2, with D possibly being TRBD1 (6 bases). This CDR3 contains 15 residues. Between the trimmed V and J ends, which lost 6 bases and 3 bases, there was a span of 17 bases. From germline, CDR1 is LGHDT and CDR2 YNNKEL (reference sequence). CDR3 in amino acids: CASSRVGGADYGYTF. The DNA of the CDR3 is TGTGCCAGCAGTCGAGTAGGGGGGGCAGACTATGGCTACACCTTC.

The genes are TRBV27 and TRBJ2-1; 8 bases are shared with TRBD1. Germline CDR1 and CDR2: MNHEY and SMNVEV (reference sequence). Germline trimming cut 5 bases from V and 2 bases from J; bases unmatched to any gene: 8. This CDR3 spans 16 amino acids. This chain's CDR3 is CASSPWDRYPYNEQFF. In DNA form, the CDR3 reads TGTGCCAGCAGTCCCTGGGACAGGTATCCCTACAATGAGCAGTTCTTC.

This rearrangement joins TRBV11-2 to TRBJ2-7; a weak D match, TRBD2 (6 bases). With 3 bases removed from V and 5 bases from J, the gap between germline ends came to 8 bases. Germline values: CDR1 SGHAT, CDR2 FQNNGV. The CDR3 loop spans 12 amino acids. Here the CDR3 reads CASSFGGNEQYF. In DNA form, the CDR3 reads TGTGCCAGCAGCTTTGGCGGGAACGAGCAGTACTTC.

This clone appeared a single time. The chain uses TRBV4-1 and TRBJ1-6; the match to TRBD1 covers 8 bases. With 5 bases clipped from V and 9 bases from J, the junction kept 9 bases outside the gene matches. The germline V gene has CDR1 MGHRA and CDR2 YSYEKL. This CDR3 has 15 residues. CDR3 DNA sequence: TGCGCCAGCAGCGCCGGACAGGGCGGGGGTTCACCCCTCCACTTT. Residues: CASSAGQGGGSPLHF.

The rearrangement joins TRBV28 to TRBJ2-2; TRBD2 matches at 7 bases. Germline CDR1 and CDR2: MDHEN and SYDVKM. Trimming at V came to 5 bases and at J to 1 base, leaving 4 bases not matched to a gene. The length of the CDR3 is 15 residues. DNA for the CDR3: TGTGCCAGCAGTCCGACTAGCTGGAACACCGGGGAGCTGTTTTTT. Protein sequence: CASSPTSWNTGELFF.

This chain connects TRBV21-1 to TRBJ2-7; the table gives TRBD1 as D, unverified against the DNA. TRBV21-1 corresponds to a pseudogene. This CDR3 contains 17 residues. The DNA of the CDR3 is TGTGCCAGCAGCAGTGCCTCTTTGGGGGACAGGGTCTACGAGCAGTACTTC. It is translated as CASSSASLGDRVYEQYF.

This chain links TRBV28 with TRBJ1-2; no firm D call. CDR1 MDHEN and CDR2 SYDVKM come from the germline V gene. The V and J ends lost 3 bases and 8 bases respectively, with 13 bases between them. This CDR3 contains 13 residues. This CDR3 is CASSLGSVSGYTF. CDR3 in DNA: TGTGCCAGCAGTTTGGGGAGCGTGAGCGGCTACACCTTC.

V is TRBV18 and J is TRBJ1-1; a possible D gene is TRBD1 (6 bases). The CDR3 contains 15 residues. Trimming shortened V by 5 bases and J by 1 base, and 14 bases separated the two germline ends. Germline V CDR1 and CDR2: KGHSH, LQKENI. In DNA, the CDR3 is TGTGCCAGCTCATTCGGCCTCAGGGGGAACACTGAAGCTTTCTTT. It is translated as CASSFGLRGNTEAFF. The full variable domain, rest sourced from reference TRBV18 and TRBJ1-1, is NAGVMQNPRHLVRRRGQEARLRCSPMKGHSHVYWYRQLPEEGLKFMVYLQKENIIDESGMPKERFSAEFPKEGPSILRIQQVVRGDSAAYFCASSFGLRGNTEAFFGQGTRLTVV.

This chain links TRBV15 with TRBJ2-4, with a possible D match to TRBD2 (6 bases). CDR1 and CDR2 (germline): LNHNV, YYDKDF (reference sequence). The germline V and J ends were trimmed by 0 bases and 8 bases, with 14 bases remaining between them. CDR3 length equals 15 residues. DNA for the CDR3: TGTGCCACCAGCAGAGATCGGAGGGCCGCGGACATTCAGTACTTC. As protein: CATSRDRRAADIQYF. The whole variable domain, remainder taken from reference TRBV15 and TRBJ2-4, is DAMVIQNPRYQVTQFGKPVTLSCSQTLNHNVMYWYQQKSSQAPKLLFHYYDKDFNNEADTPDNFQSRRPNTSFCFLDIRSPGLGDTAMYLCATSRDRRAADIQYFGAGTRLSVL.

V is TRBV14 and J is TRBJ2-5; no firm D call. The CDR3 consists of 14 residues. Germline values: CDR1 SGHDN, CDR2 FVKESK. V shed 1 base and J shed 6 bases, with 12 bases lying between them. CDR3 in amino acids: CASSQVSQEQTQYF. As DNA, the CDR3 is TGTGCCAGCAGCCAAGTCTCCCAGGAACAGACCCAGTACTTC.

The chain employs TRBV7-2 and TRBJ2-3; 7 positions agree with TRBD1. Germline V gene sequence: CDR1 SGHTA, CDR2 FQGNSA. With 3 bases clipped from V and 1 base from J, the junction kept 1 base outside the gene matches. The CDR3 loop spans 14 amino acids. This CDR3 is CASSFDRGTDTQYF. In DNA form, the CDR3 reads TGTGCCAGCAGCTTCGACAGGGGCACAGATACGCAGTATTTT.

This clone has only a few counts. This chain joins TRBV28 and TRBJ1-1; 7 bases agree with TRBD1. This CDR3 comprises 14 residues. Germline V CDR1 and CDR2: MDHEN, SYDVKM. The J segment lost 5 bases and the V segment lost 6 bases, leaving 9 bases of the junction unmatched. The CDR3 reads CASRTFTGVTEAFF. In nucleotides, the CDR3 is TGTGCCAGCAGAACCTTTACAGGGGTGACTGAAGCTTTCTTT.

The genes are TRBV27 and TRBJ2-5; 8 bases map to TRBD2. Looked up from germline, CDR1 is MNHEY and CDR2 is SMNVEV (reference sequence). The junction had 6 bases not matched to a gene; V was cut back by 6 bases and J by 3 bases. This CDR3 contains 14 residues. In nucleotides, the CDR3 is TGTGCCAGCAGGAGAGCGGGAGTAGAAGAGACCCAGTACTTC. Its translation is CASRRAGVEETQYF.

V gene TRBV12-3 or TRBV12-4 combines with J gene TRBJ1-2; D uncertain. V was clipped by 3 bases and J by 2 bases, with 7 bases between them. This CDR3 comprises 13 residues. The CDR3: CASSFYRNYGYTF. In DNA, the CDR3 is TGTGCCAGCAGTTTTTACAGAAACTATGGCTACACCTTC.

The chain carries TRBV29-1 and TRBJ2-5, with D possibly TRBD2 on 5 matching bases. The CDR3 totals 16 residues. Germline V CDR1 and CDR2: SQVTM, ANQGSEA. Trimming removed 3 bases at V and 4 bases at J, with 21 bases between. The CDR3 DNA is TGCAGCGTTGAGCTGTTCCAGACGGGGTCGGGAGAGACCCAGTACTTC. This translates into CSVELFQTGSGETQYF.